These T cell receptor beta chains were read from a single sample in a study of T cell clones after liver transplantation. Assay used: immunoSEQ multiplex PCR; TCRdb lists only in-frame clones, some missing. The sample yields some 120,000 clones, approximately 90% seen once. The starting material was CD4+ T cells from blood, obtained 12 months after liver transplant. The receptors here all came from a human patient who received a liver transplant. Some T cells may be graft donor cells. Both conserved end residues are part of each CDR3. The D gene is left open where the match is weak. Size is omitted from some rows. Given values are once, few, many or a class for expanded clones.

clone size: .
V gene: TRBV18
D gene: .
J gene: TRBJ2-1
CDR3 protein: CASSPLTAGSPYNEQFF
CDR3 DNA: TGTGCCAGCTCACCACTGACCGCGGGATCTCCCTACAATGAGCAGTTCTTC

clone size: .
V gene: TRBV9
D gene: .
J gene: TRBJ2-2
CDR3 protein: CASSVGRANTGELFF
CDR3 DNA: TGTGCCAGCAGCGTGGGCAGGGCGAACACCGGGGAGCTGTTTTTT

clone size: .
V gene: TRBV4-2
D gene: TRBD1
J gene: TRBJ2-3
CDR3 protein: CASSQEAGQGNTDTQYF
CDR3 DNA: TGTGCCAGCAGCCAAGAAGCGGGACAGGGAAACACAGATACGCAGTATTTT

clone size: .
V gene: TRBV5-1
D gene: TRBD2
J gene: TRBJ2-3
CDR3 protein: CASSLEPAGGSAGTDTQYF
CDR3 DNA: TGCGCCAGCAGCTTGGAGCCAGCGGGAGGCTCCGCAGGCACAGATACGCAGTATTTT

clone size: .
V gene: TRBV5-7
D gene: .
J gene: TRBJ1-1
CDR3 protein: CASSPRIRGDTEAFF
CDR3 DNA: TGTGCCAGCAGCCCAAGGATAAGGGGGGACACTGAAGCTTTCTTT

clone size: .
V gene: TRBV9
D gene: .
J gene: TRBJ1-1
CDR3 protein: CASSEASLNTEAFF
CDR3 DNA: TGTGCCAGCAGCGAGGCGTCCCTGAACACTGAAGCTTTCTTT

clone size: .
V gene: TRBV19
D gene: TRBD2
J gene: TRBJ2-5
CDR3 protein: CASSQTSGSPETQYF
CDR3 DNA: TGTGCCAGTAGCCAGACTAGCGGGAGCCCAGAGACCCAGTACTTC

clone size: once
V gene: TRBV10-1
D gene: TRBD2
J gene: TRBJ2-3
CDR3 protein: CASSVSGSPPYF
CDR3 DNA: TGCGCCAGCAGTGTTAGCGGGAGCCCGCCGTATTTT

clone size: .
V gene: TRBV5-4
D gene: .
J gene: TRBJ2-2
CDR3 protein: CASSLGDTGELFF
CDR3 DNA: TGTGCCAGCAGCTTGGGTGACACCGGGGAGCTGTTTTTT

clone size: once
V gene: TRBV7-2
D gene: .
J gene: TRBJ2-1
CDR3 protein: CASTPIPSYNEQFF
CDR3 DNA: TGTGCCAGCACCCCTATTCCCTCCTACAATGAGCAGTTCTTC

clone size: .
V gene: TRBV2
D gene: .
J gene: TRBJ2-1
CDR3 protein: CASSQDGRSNEQFF
CDR3 DNA: TGTGCCAGCAGTCAGGACGGAAGGAGCAATGAGCAGTTCTTC

clone size: .
V gene: TRBV6-1
D gene: .
J gene: TRBJ2-2
CDR3 protein: CASSGLDNTGELFF
CDR3 DNA: TGTGCCAGCAGTGGGCTCGACAACACCGGGGAGCTGTTTTTT

clone size: .
V gene: TRBV18
D gene: .
J gene: TRBJ1-2
CDR3 protein: CASSRSKGIDGYTF
CDR3 DNA: TGTGCCAGCTCACGTTCGAAGGGGATAGATGGCTACACCTTC

clone size: .
V gene: TRBV28
D gene: TRBD1
J gene: TRBJ1-3
CDR3 protein: CASSVNRGLAGNTIYF
CDR3 DNA: TGTGCCAGCAGCGTAAACAGGGGGCTGGCCGGAAACACCATATATTTT

clone size: .
V gene: TRBV18
D gene: .
J gene: TRBJ1-5
CDR3 protein: CASSLGGNGNQPQHF
CDR3 DNA: TGTGCCAGTTCCCTGGGGGGTAATGGCAATCAGCCCCAGCATTTT

clone size: few
V gene: TRBV27
D gene: .
J gene: TRBJ2-7
CDR3 protein: CASSSLAPYEQYF
CDR3 DNA: TGTGCCAGCAGTTCACTAGCCCCCTACGAGCAGTACTTC

clone size: .
V gene: TRBV2
D gene: .
J gene: TRBJ2-2
CDR3 protein: CASESQGHGELFF
CDR3 DNA: TGTGCCAGCGAGAGTCAGGGCCACGGGGAGCTGTTTTTT

clone size: .
V gene: TRBV5-8
D gene: TRBD2
J gene: TRBJ2-7
CDR3 protein: CASSFPGAGVAYEQYF
CDR3 DNA: TGTGCCAGCAGCTTCCCGGGAGCGGGAGTCGCGTACGAGCAGTACTTC

clone size: once
V gene: TRBV28
D gene: .
J gene: TRBJ2-4
CDR3 protein: CASSLQGFIQYF
CDR3 DNA: TGTGCCAGCAGTTTACAGGGATTCATTCAGTACTTC

clone size: many
V gene: TRBV5-1
D gene: .
J gene: TRBJ2-1
CDR3 protein: CASSLGGPGTSSYNEQFF
CDR3 DNA: TGCGCCAGCAGCTTGGGGGGACCCGGGACATCCTCCTACAATGAGCAGTTCTTC

clone size: .
V gene: TRBV28
D gene: .
J gene: TRBJ1-4
CDR3 protein: CASTRGSNEKLFF
CDR3 DNA: TGTGCCAGCACTCGGGGCTCTAATGAAAAACTGTTTTTT

clone size: .
V gene: TRBV7-6
D gene: .
J gene: TRBJ1-1
CDR3 protein: CASTRDGLMNTEAFF
CDR3 DNA: TGTGCCAGCACTCGGGACGGGCTCATGAACACTGAAGCTTTCTTT

clone size: .
V gene: TRBV6-6
D gene: .
J gene: TRBJ2-1
CDR3 protein: CASSYLDLASYNEQFF
CDR3 DNA: TGTGCCAGCAGTTACCTCGATCTAGCGAGCTACAATGAGCAGTTCTTC

clone size: .
V gene: TRBV4-2
D gene: TRBD1
J gene: TRBJ2-5
CDR3 protein: CASSQEVDRGGETQYF
CDR3 DNA: TGTGCCAGCAGCCAAGAAGTAGACAGGGGAGGAGAGACCCAGTACTTC

clone size: .
V gene: TRBV28
D gene: TRBD1
J gene: TRBJ2-7
CDR3 protein: CASSAMTGGRYEQYF
CDR3 DNA: TGTGCCAGCAGTGCTATGACAGGGGGCCGCTACGAGCAGTACTTC

clone size: .
V gene: TRBV5-1
D gene: TRBD1
J gene: TRBJ1-2
CDR3 protein: CASSLGPGGPNYGYTF
CDR3 DNA: TGCGCCAGCAGCTTGGGGCCAGGGGGACCTAACTATGGCTACACCTTC

clone size: once
V gene: TRBV28
D gene: .
J gene: TRBJ2-5
CDR3 protein: CASSLASGAQETQYF
CDR3 DNA: TGTGCCAGCAGTTTAGCTTCCGGGGCCCAAGAGACCCAGTACTTC

clone size: .
V gene: TRBV29-1
D gene: TRBD1
J gene: TRBJ2-4
CDR3 protein: CSAGQGRGDGNIQYF
CDR3 DNA: TGCAGCGCGGGACAGGGGAGGGGAGACGGAAACATTCAGTACTTC

clone size: once
V gene: TRBV7-3
D gene: .
J gene: TRBJ2-4
CDR3 protein: CASSLDGTKNIQYF
CDR3 DNA: TGTGCCAGCAGTCTGGACGGGACCAAAAACATTCAGTACTTC

clone size: .
V gene: TRBV7-2
D gene: .
J gene: TRBJ2-1
CDR3 protein: CASSSRFSGPEGSYNEQFF
CDR3 DNA: TGTGCCAGCAGCTCCCGGTTTAGCGGACCCGAAGGCTCCTACAATGAGCAGTTCTTC

clone size: .
V gene: TRBV6-6
D gene: TRBD1
J gene: TRBJ1-6
CDR3 protein: CASRSGQGASPLHF
CDR3 DNA: TGTGCCAGCAGATCCGGACAGGGGGCTTCACCCCTCCACTTT